This TCR beta chain was sequenced during a study of regulatory T cells in long-lasting Graves disease. The overall study: For under 3 months, newly diagnosed Graves' patients had been taking antithyroid drugs.

Assembly of TCR beta libraries relied on iRepertoire HTBI primers together with Arm-PCR of CDR3 regions. TCRdb re-derived calls from the multiplex PCR reads in MiXCR, one entry per CDR3 protein. This sample has around 400,000 distinct CDR3 sequences, with 15% to 19% found just once. On this clonotype itself: This could be a read error, since a much larger clone is one nucleotide away.

Time point: newly diagnosed GD, antithyroid drugs for less than 3 months. PBMCs were the source of the RNA used for TCR sequencing. An endocrinology department located in Xi'an, China, was where the patients came from. A peripheral blood sample, roughly 9 milliliters in volume, was drawn into EDTA tubes. The sequenced sample was peripheral blood mononuclear cells (PBMCs), obtained at new diagnosis, from a patient treated with antithyroid drugs. This receptor was identified in a female donor with Graves disease.

The CDR3 loop reads CSAEDRDEQYF. Written as DNA, the CDR3 is TGCAGCGCTGAAGATAGGGACGAGCAGTACTTC. The chain carries TRBV29-1 and TRBJ2-7, with D unclear. The CDR3 contains 11 residues. Germline V gene sequence: CDR1 SQVTM, CDR2 ANQGSEA.